The 28 T cell receptor beta chains listed next were all sequenced from one sample in a study of T-cell reconstitution after alpha-beta-depleted transplantation in children. Unique molecular identifiers were built into the TCRbeta library. TCRdb recomputed calls from the PCR reads with MiXCR, one row per CDR3 protein. The sample records around 180,000 distinct CDR3 sequences, roughly 10% being singletons. Specimen: PBMCs, collected before TCRalphabeta/CD19-depleted stem cell transplant. These receptors all come from a boy younger than 10 with acute myeloid leukemia, due to receive a stem cell transplant.

Many counts were recorded for this clonotype. The chain carries TRBV27 and TRBJ2-3; possibly TRBD2 for D (5 bases). Germline CDR1 is MNHEY and CDR2 is SMNVEV (reference sequence). V lost 8 bases to trimming and J lost 6 bases, with 18 bases between them. The CDR3 is 14 amino acids. In DNA form, the CDR3 reads TGTGCCAGCGGATCCTGGACTCGTCAGGATACGCAGTATTTT. Translation gives CASGSWTRQDTQYF.

The sample holds many counts of this clonotype. The rearrangement joins TRBV5-1 to TRBJ2-1; D unresolved. The CDR3 has 14 amino acids. Germline CDR1 reads SGHRS; CDR2 reads YFSETQ. V shed 7 bases and J shed 5 bases, with 16 bases lying between them. CDR3: CASQDLRAHNEQFF. The DNA for the CDR3 is TGCGCCAGCCAAGACCTACGCGCCCACAATGAGCAGTTCTTC.

This clonotype appeared many times. V gene TRBV20-1 combines with J gene TRBJ2-3; 7 nucleotides align to TRBD1. CDR1 and CDR2 from the germline V gene are DFQATT and SNEGSKA (reference sequence). V dropped 5 bases and J dropped 1; count of bases not matched to a gene: 9. CDR3 length: 15 amino acids. The CDR3 is CSAFVRDRGTDTQYF. CDR3 in DNA: TGCAGTGCTTTCGTCCGGGACAGAGGCACAGATACGCAGTATTTT.

The chain combines TRBV27 with TRBJ2-7; 10 bases agree with TRBD2. CDR3 length: 19 residues. Germline values: CDR1 MNHEY, CDR2 SMNVEV (reference sequence). The CDR3 nucleotides are TGTACCATCAGTTTAGGACAGCCGGGACTAGCGAGAGATAGATACGAGCAGTACTTC. Protein sequence: CTISLGQPGLARDRYEQYF.

This clonotype was picked up many times. V is TRBV4-1 and J is TRBJ2-5; 9 nucleotides line up with TRBD2. V lost 1 base, J lost 2 bases, and 8 bases stayed unmatched. CDR3 size: 17 residues. CDR1 and CDR2 (germline): MGHRA, YSYEKL. CDR3 sequence: CASSQVGLASGQETQYF. The CDR3 DNA reads TGCGCCAGCAGCCAAGTGGGACTAGCTAGCGGACAAGAGACCCAGTACTTC.

This clonotype was observed many times. V usage is TRBV27 and J usage is TRBJ1-4; 12 bases agree with TRBD1. Germline loops: CDR1 MNHEY, CDR2 SMNVEV (reference sequence). The CDR3 spans 18 residues. V was clipped by 2 bases and J by 8 bases; unmatched bases: 12. CDR3 DNA sequence: TGTGCCAGCAGTTTAAGGGGGCCCCTCGGGACAGGGGGCGAAAAACTGTTTTTT. Translation: CASSLRGPLGTGGEKLFF.

Many counts were recorded for this clonotype. The chain links TRBV5-1 to TRBJ1-2; 7 nucleotides match TRBD1. From germline, CDR1 is SGHRS and CDR2 YFSETQ. This CDR3 region has 15 residues. V shed 2 bases and J 4 bases; nucleotides not matched to a gene: 8. The CDR3 is CASSFNPQGVYGYTF. In DNA, the CDR3 is TGCGCCAGCAGCTTCAACCCTCAGGGGGTCTATGGCTACACCTTC.

This clonotype was counted many times. V gene TRBV28 combines with J gene TRBJ2-4; 9 bases are shared with TRBD1. V lost 3 bases, J lost 0 bases, and 27 bases stayed unmatched. This CDR3 has 24 residues. Germline assignment: CDR1 MDHEN and CDR2 SYDVKM. The CDR3 sequence: CASSFGFRDRATPLGALAKNIQYF. Written as DNA, the CDR3 is TGTGCCAGCAGTTTCGGTTTCCGGGACAGGGCAACCCCTCTAGGTGCTCTAGCCAAAAACATTCAGTACTTC.

Many counts were recorded for this clonotype. The CDR3 region has the DNA TGTGCCAGCACCCCCCGACTAGCGGGAAGGGGGCAGTTCTTC. Amino acids: CASTPRLAGRGQFF. The rearrangement links TRBV12-3 or TRBV12-4 to TRBJ2-1, with TRBD2 identical over 11 bases. The V gene end was trimmed by 7 bases and the J gene end by 12 bases; junction bases not matched to a gene: 11. The CDR3 loop spans 14 amino acids.

There are many counts of this clonotype. For the CDR3, the DNA is TGCAGTGCTATCCGGACAGCTTATAGCAATCAGCCCCAGCATTTT. Protein sequence: CSAIRTAYSNQPQHF. The chain uses TRBV20-1 and TRBJ1-5, with D perhaps matching TRBD1 (6 bases). The CDR3 has 15 amino acids. CDR1 and CDR2 from the germline V gene are DFQATT and SNEGSKA (reference sequence). V was trimmed by 4 bases and J by 0 bases, leaving 13 bases between them.

Note on this clonotype: Just one base apart from a much larger clone, this may be a read error. This chain links TRBV2 with TRBJ1-2; 11 bases fit TRBD1. The germline V gene has CDR1 SNHLY and CDR2 FYNNEI. The CDR3 spans 15 residues. The CDR3 loop reads CASRTGTGGYYAYTF. CDR3 coding DNA: TGTGCCAGCAGGACCGGGACAGGGGGGTACTATGCCTACACCTTC.

This clonotype was recorded many times. The chain is built from TRBV6-1 and TRBJ1-1, with TRBD1 matching 9 bases. Trimming removed 8 bases from V and 4 bases from J; junction bases left unmatched: 8. Germline V gene sequence: CDR1 MNHNS, CDR2 SASEGT. This CDR3 is 14 amino acids long. The CDR3 here is CASVGTGRATEAFF. The CDR3 DNA reads as TGTGCCAGCGTCGGGACAGGGCGGGCCACTGAAGCTTTCTTT.

In its sample, this clonotype was seen many times. The V and J genes are TRBV5-1 and TRBJ2-5, with a weak D call TRBD2 (5 bases). V lost 4 bases and J 3 bases, leaving 10 bases between the germline ends. The CDR3 extends over 13 amino acids. Germline CDR1 and CDR2: SGHRS and YFSETQ. This chain's CDR3 is CASSRTREETQYF. The CDR3 coding sequence is TGCGCCAGCAGCAGAACTAGGGAAGAGACCCAGTACTTC.

This clonotype was found many times. The chain is built from TRBV20-1 and TRBJ1-1, with 9 bases identical to TRBD1. CDR1 is DFQATT and CDR2 is SNEGSKA in the germline V gene (reference sequence). V dropped 2 bases and J dropped 5; count of bases not matched to a gene: 6. The length of the CDR3 is 14 residues. The CDR3 nucleotides read TGCAGTGCTAGATTACAGGGGGCTGGAACTGAAGCTTTCTTT. Its protein is CSARLQGAGTEAFF.

The sample holds many counts of this clonotype. The V gene is TRBV29-1, the J gene TRBJ2-2, with TRBD1 matching 9 bases. Germline V CDR1 and CDR2: SQVTM, ANQGSEA. The CDR3 runs 16 residues. The V gene end was trimmed by 0 bases and the J gene end by 6 bases; junction bases not matched to a gene: 8. The CDR3: CSVEDPGQGSAGELFF. As DNA, the CDR3 is TGCAGCGTTGAAGATCCCGGACAGGGGTCGGCCGGGGAGCTGTTTTTT.

The rearrangement joins TRBV6-5 to TRBJ2-5, with TRBD1 identical over 10 bases. The CDR3 covers 15 residues. The V segment lost 1 base and the J segment 3 bases; nucleotides outside the gene matches: 2. CDR1 MNHEY and CDR2 SVGAGI come from the germline V gene. Written as DNA, the CDR3 is TGTGCCAGCAGTTACTACGGGACAGGGGAAGAGACCCAGTACTTC. It yields the protein CASSYYGTGEETQYF.

The chain recombines TRBV7-9 with TRBJ2-1, with 10 bases identical to TRBD2. This CDR3 has 17 amino acids. V dropped 0 bases and J dropped 4; count of bases not matched to a gene: 6. Germline V lookup: CDR1 SEHNR, CDR2 FQNEAQ (reference sequence). CDR3 protein: CASSLASGRNTYNEQFF. The CDR3 DNA reads as TGTGCCAGCAGCTTAGCTAGCGGGAGGAACACATACAATGAGCAGTTCTTC. Variable domain in full (rest from reference TRBV7-9 and TRBJ2-1): DTGVSQNPRHKITKRGQNVTFRCDPISEHNRLYWYRQTLGQGPEFLTYFQNEAQLEKSRLLSDRFSAERPKGSFSTLEIQRTEQGDSAMYLCASSLASGRNTYNEQFFGPGTRLTVL.

On this clonotype itself: Possible read error: a much larger clone is one base away. The chain is built from TRBV4-1 and TRBJ1-5; the D gene is possibly TRBD1 (6 bases). In germline, CDR1 is MGHRA, CDR2 YSYEKL. This CDR3 is 15 amino acids long. CDR3 sequence reads: CASSQGGLSNQPQLF. DNA for the CDR3: TGCGCCAGCAGCCAAGGGGGGCTTAGCAATCAGCCCCAGCTTTTT.

This clonotype came up many times. The final CDR3 position lacks the conserved phenylalanine or tryptophan, pointing to a likely read error. The chain employs TRBV10-1 and TRBJ2-5; 13 bases match TRBD2. V dropped 7 bases and J dropped 4; count of bases not matched to a gene: 6. Per germline, CDR1 WNHNN and CDR2 SYGVQD (reference sequence). The length of the CDR3 is 15 residues. CDR3 amino acids: CASTTSGRALETQYS. The CDR3, as DNA: TGCGCCAGCACCACTAGCGGGAGGGCCTTAGAGACCCAGTACTCC.

This clonotype appeared many times. The rearrangement links TRBV12-3 or TRBV12-4 to TRBJ2-4; no clear D gene. This CDR3 comprises 14 residues. V gave up 3 bases and J gave up 1 base, with 7 bases separating them. The CDR3 sequence is CASSFGWAKNIQYF. The CDR3 coding sequence is TGTGCCAGCAGTTTTGGGTGGGCCAAAAACATTCAGTACTTC.

This clonotype was seen many times. The V call is TRBV3-1, the J call TRBJ2-7; 7 nucleotides agree with TRBD2. J gave up 7 bases and V 1 base, and 4 bases lay outside the gene matches. Per the germline V gene, CDR1 is LGHDT and CDR2 is YNNKEL (reference sequence). CDR3 size: 13 residues. The CDR3 region is CASSQGGGTEQYV. The DNA for the CDR3 is TGTGCCAGCAGCCAAGGGGGAGGGACGGAGCAGTACGTC.

This chain links TRBV3-1 with TRBJ2-3; 9 bases agree with TRBD2. J lost 2 bases, V lost 1 base, and 10 bases had no gene match. Looked up from germline, CDR1 is LGHDT and CDR2 is YNNKEL (reference sequence). The length of the CDR3 is 18 residues. DNA for the CDR3: TGTGCCAGCAGCCAAGGAGGCAAGCGGGGGGTTTTCACAGATACGCAGTATTTT. It is translated as CASSQGGKRGVFTDTQYF.

This clonotype was counted at least ten times. The CDR3 coding sequence is TGCAGCGCAAAACTAGCGGGGGGCCGCCAAATTCAGTACTTC. Protein: CSAKLAGGRQIQYF. V gene TRBV20-1 combines with J gene TRBJ2-4; 12 positions agree with TRBD2. The germline V gene has CDR1 DFQATT and CDR2 SNEGSKA (reference sequence). The CDR3 spans 14 residues.

This clonotype was recorded many times. The chain is built from TRBV24-1 and TRBJ1-4; no clear D. Germline V gives CDR1 KGHDR, CDR2 SFDVKD. V shed 5 bases and J shed 4 bases, with 10 bases lying between them. CDR3 length: 14 residues. The CDR3 here is CATSVGGSNEKLFF. In DNA form, the CDR3 reads TGTGCCACCAGTGTAGGCGGCAGTAATGAAAAACTGTTTTTT.

This clonotype was picked up many times. V and J are TRBV28 and TRBJ2-3; maybe TRBD1 (6 bases). There are 14 residues in the CDR3. Deletions cut 10 bases from V and 2 bases from J, with 16 bases between. In germline, CDR1 is MDHEN, CDR2 SYDVKM. The CDR3 DNA is TGTGCCATCGGACCAGGGGCAGCCACAGATACGCAGTATTTT. Translating it yields CAIGPGAATDTQYF. Complete variable domain (other parts from reference TRBV28 and TRBJ2-3): DVKVTQSSRYLVKRTGEKVFLECVQDMDHENMFWYRQDPGLGLRLIYFSYDVKMKEKGDIPEGYSVSREKKERFSLILESASTNQTSMYLCAIGPGAATDTQYFGPGTRLTVL.

This clonotype was recorded many times. This chain uses TRBV7-3 with TRBJ2-7; TRBD2 might be the D (5 bases). CDR1 is SGHTA, CDR2 FQGTGA, per germline. V was clipped by 2 bases and J by 6 bases, with 11 bases between them. This CDR3 comprises 13 residues. The CDR3 sequence is CASSLDRELEQYF. For the CDR3, the DNA is TGTGCCAGCAGCTTAGATAGGGAGCTCGAGCAGTACTTC.

This clonotype has at least ten counts. The junction differs from germline at one of its ends, possibly a read error. The rearrangement joins TRBV6-6 to TRBJ1-4; tentative D call: TRBD1 (6 bases). The germline gives CDR1 MNHNY, CDR2 SVGAGI (reference sequence). CDR3 length: 13 amino acids. CDR3 bases: TGTGCCAGCAGTCAACACAGGGATGAGAAACTGTTTTTT. It encodes CASSQHRDEKLFF.

This clonotype has at least ten counts. The chain joins TRBV10-3 to TRBJ2-1, with TRBD1 identical over 12 bases. The CDR3 has 18 amino acids. Germline V CDR1 and CDR2: ENHRY, SYGVKD. J lost 3 bases, V lost 4 bases, and 10 bases had no gene match. CDR3 sequence: CAISVGTGGSNGYNEQFF. In DNA, the CDR3 is TGTGCCATCAGTGTGGGGACAGGGGGCTCTAACGGCTACAATGAGCAGTTCTTC.